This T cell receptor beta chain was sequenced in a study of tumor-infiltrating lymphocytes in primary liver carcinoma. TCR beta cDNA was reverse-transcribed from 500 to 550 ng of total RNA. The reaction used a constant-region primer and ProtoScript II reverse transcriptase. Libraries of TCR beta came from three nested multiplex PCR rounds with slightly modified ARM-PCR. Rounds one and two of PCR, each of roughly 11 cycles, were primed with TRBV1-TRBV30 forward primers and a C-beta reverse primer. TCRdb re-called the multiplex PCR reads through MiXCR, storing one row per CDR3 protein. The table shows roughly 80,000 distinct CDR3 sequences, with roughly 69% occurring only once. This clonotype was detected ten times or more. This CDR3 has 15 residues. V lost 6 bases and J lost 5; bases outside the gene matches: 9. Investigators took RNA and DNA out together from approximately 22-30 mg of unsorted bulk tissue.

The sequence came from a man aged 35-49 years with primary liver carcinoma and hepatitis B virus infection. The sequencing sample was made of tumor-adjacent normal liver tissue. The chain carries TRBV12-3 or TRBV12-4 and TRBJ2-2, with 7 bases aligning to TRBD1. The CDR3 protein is CASSRGQDGTGELFF. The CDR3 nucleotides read TGTGCCAGCAGCCGTGGACAGGATGGGACCGGGGAGCTGTTTTTT.